This TCR beta chain was captured in a study of response to subunit inactivated influenza vaccine. Study observations and caveats: Authors suggested each seasonal flu vaccination may recruit only limited numbers of new T cells.

This clonotype was found a few times. Its specificity is unknown. MiXCR, applied by TCRdb to the RT-PCR reads, yields one record per CDR3 protein. The sample shows more than 450,000 distinct CDR3 sequences, 7.5% to 8.5% of them seen only once. CDR1 is WNHNN and CDR2 is SYGVQD in the germline V gene (reference sequence). The length of the CDR3 is 16 residues. V trimming: 4 bases; J trimming: 2 bases; junction bases outside the gene matches: 7. This receptor was taken from a man between 50 and 69 years old who received an inactivated influenza vaccine. The source was PBMCs from blood, collected around 25 months after vaccination. V usage is TRBV10-1 and J usage is TRBJ2-1; 8 bases map to TRBD2. CDR3 DNA: TGCGCCAGCAGTGTCCGCGGGGGGCCTCCCTACAATGAGCAGTTCTTC. It is translated as CASSVRGGPPYNEQFF.